This TCR beta chain was obtained from a study of vaccination and CD4 T cells after COVID-19. The Oncomine TCR Beta short-read assay sequenced DNA from cultured CD4+ T cells. MiXCR, run by TCRdb on the PCR reads, gives a single entry per CDR3 protein. The top ten clones hold more than 15% of a sample with 15,000 or so distinct CDR3 sequences, around 50% of them seen once. Points on this clonotype: Its target is not known.

Time point of the sample: late sampling 161 to 241 days after vaccination in a few convalescent patients. Treatment defined: approximately 10-day PBMC culture with coronavirus spike peptide pools or control peptides (ViraFEST assay). The germline gives CDR1 DFQATT, CDR2 SNEGSKA (reference sequence). V was clipped by 3 bases and J by 2 bases; unmatched bases: 6. The CDR3 covers 14 residues. This receptor was obtained from a human donor who had recovered from COVID-19. The source material was CD4+ T cells from blood, cultured in vitro, sampled about 7 months after SARS-CoV-2 vaccination. V gene TRBV20-1 combines with J gene TRBJ2-7, with TRBD1 matching over 8 bases. The DNA for the CDR3 is TGCAGTGCTAGTCGGACAGGGTGGGCCTACGAGCAGTACTTC. This encodes CSASRTGWAYEQYF.